A single sample is the source of the 2 T cell receptor beta chains below, sequenced in a study of blood T cell repertoires in COVID-19. Repertoires were generated with immunoSEQ multiplex PCR, while TCRdb's copy carries only in-frame clones and drops some. The repertoire consists of 200,000 to 300,000 clones, with 86% occurring once and the leading ten covering 5% to 6%. Sequenced material: peripheral blood. These TCRs come from a woman at least 80 years old with COVID-19, enrolled during active disease.

The sample holds one count of this clone. The CDR3, as DNA: TGTGCCACCAGTGGTGGGGGCCAATCCTTCCAAGAGACCCAGTACTTC. It codes for CATSGGGQSFQETQYF. The chain combines TRBV24-1 with TRBJ2-5; weak D call: TRBD1 (6 bases). Trimming stripped 5 bases from V and 1 base from J, with 16 bases between. Germline values: CDR1 KGHDR, CDR2 SFDVKD. The CDR3 consists of 16 residues.

The CDR3 region is CASSLGHPYEQYV. In DNA form, the CDR3 reads TGTGCCAGCTCTTTGGGACACCCCTACGAGCAGTACGTC. This rearrangement joins TRBV2 to TRBJ2-7; weak D call: TRBD1 (6 bases). V was clipped by 8 bases and J by 2 bases, with 13 bases between them. In germline, CDR1 is SNHLY, CDR2 FYNNEI. This CDR3 region has 13 residues.